The source of this T cell receptor beta chain is a study of blood T cell repertoires in COVID-19. Looking at the study overall: PBMCs, B-cell-depleted T cells, or T cells were the source of the cDNA or gDNA that made up the material.

Trimming at V came to 6 bases and at J to 3 bases, leaving 1 base not matched to a gene. Germline lookup yields CDR1 MGHRA and CDR2 YSYEKL. The CDR3 contains 14 residues. Methods used by the authors: By means of reference gene primer amplification, nucleated cell counts were estimated. Sequencing used immunoSEQ multiplex PCR; TCRdb keeps in-frame clones, though not all of them. V, J and clone size are those of that table, while D and trimming were read from the DNA. The repertoire has a few hundred thousand clones, roughly nine tenths of them found once; the top ten carry roughly 2%. The rearrangement uses TRBV4-1 and TRBJ2-1, with 11 nucleotides matching TRBD2. What was sequenced was peripheral blood. This TCR derives from a woman aged 45-65 years with acute or convalescent COVID-19. CDR3: CASRGTSGYNEQFF. The CDR3 DNA reads TGCGCCAGCAGGGGGACTAGCGGCTACAATGAGCAGTTCTTC.